The 6 T cell receptor beta chains below were found in one sample sequenced in a study of shared clonotypes between healthy human individuals. Assay used: immunoSEQ multiplex PCR; TCRdb lists only in-frame clones, some missing. The repertoire has 2 million to 2.5 million clones, over 90% of them found once; the top ten carry about 0.39%. Source material: naive CD4+ T cells from PBMCs. Subset denoted: CD45RA+ positively selected. All receptors derive from a man younger than 30 in good health. Some clones in this sample may be carry-over from other donors' samples.

The rearrangement links TRBV11-2 to TRBJ1-3; D is perhaps TRBD1 (6 bases). The V gene lost 4 bases and the J gene lost 0 bases, with 10 bases spanning the gap. The length of the CDR3 is 15 residues. Per the germline V gene, CDR1 is SGHAT and CDR2 is FQNNGV. Here the CDR3 reads CASSSLTGSGNTIYF. As DNA, the CDR3 is TGTGCCAGCAGCTCCCTGACAGGCTCTGGAAACACCATATATTTT.

The chain employs TRBV7-8 and TRBJ2-4; TRBD2 matches 8 bases. This CDR3 contains 19 residues. Germline CDR1 is SGHVS and CDR2 is FQNEAQ. The ends lost 2 bases at V and 2 bases at J; junction bases unmatched: 14. In DNA, the CDR3 is TGTGCCAGCAGCTTATTCGGGAGGGCCGGCCCAGGGCCCAAAAACATTCAGTACTTC. This encodes CASSLFGRAGPGPKNIQYF.

The chain is built from TRBV6-5 and TRBJ2-7; no clear D gene. The CDR3 extends over 14 amino acids. V lost 2 bases and J lost 1, with 9 bases in between. Germline values: CDR1 MNHEY, CDR2 SVGAGI. For the CDR3, the DNA is TGTGCCAGCAGTTACCGTCGGGCATCCTACGAGCAGTACTTC. This encodes CASSYRRASYEQYF.

The sample holds one count of this clone. Other DNA variants within this sample encode the same CDR3. V usage is TRBV7-9 and J usage is TRBJ1-1; D perhaps matches TRBD1 (6 bases). Germline lookup yields CDR1 SEHNR and CDR2 FQNEAQ (reference sequence). V was shortened by 6 bases and J by 1 base, with 9 bases between the two germline ends. This CDR3 contains 13 residues. The CDR3 sequence is CASSSTGNTEAFF. CDR3 sequence (DNA): TGTGCCAGCAGTTCGACAGGGAACACTGAAGCTTTCTTT.

CDR3 coding DNA: TGTGCCAGCAGTATCGCGGGAGGTCTCAGTTATGAGCAGTTCTTC. Translated, it gives CASSIAGGLSYEQFF. This chain connects TRBV28 to TRBJ2-1, with 8 bases aligning to TRBD2. Trimming took 5 bases from V and 8 from J; bases not matched to a gene: 11. This CDR3 has 15 amino acids. CDR1 is MDHEN and CDR2 is SYDVKM in the germline V gene.

The V gene is TRBV19, the J gene TRBJ2-3; no reliable D call. CDR3 size: 20 residues. Germline V gene data show CDR1 as LNHDA and CDR2 as SQIVND (reference sequence). V gave up 5 bases and J gave up 0 bases, with 27 bases separating them. CDR3 sequence: CASSPLGPNFYPSSTDTQYF. CDR3 sequence (DNA): TGTGCCAGTAGTCCCCTTGGACCGAATTTCTACCCCTCTAGCACAGATACGCAGTATTTT.